This TCR beta chain appears in the sequencing data of a study of CD8 T cells in ankylosing spondylitis. General study results and limits: Reportedly, matched ankylosing spondylitis synovial fluid was significantly enriched for disease-linked clones. Seemingly characteristic of ankylosing spondylitis blood was a TCR beta motif consisting of 7 or 8 highly homologous variants.

Details on this clonotype: What it recognizes is unknown.

TCRdb re-called the 5' RACE reads through MiXCR, storing one row per CDR3 protein. The sample has about 240,000 distinct CDR3 sequences, less than 10% seen once. Germline V gives CDR1 SGHAT, CDR2 FQDESV (reference sequence). The junction had 10 bases not matched to a gene; V was cut back by 5 bases and J by 0 bases. The CDR3 contains 18 residues. The sample was blood, either unsorted or a sorted T cell fraction (not recorded which). The sequence derives from a male donor with ankylosing spondylitis or in good health (not recorded which). This chain joins TRBV11-1 and TRBJ2-1; TRBD1 matches 10 bases. The CDR3 coding sequence is TGTGCCAGCAGCGGACCTAGGCGGACAGGGGGCTCCTACAATGAGCAGTTCTTC. It encodes CASSGPRRTGGSYNEQFF.